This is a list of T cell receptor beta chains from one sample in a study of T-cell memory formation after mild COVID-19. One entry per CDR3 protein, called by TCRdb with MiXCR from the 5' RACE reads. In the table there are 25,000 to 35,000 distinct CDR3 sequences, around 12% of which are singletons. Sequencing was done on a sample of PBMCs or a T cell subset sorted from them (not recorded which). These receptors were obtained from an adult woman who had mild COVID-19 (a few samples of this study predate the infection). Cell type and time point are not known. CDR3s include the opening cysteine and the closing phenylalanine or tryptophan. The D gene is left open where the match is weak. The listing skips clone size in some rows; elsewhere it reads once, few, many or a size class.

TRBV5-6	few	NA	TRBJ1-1	TGTGCCAGCAGCTCTTCTACCAGGGTGAGCACTGAAGCTTTCTTT	CASSSSTRVSTEAFF
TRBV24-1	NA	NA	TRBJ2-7	TGTGCCACCAGTGATTCTGGGACTTCATACTACGAGCAGTACTTC	CATSDSGTSYYEQYF
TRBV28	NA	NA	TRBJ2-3	TGTGCCAGCAGTTATATCCCAGTCTCTAGCACAGATACGCAGTATTTT	CASSYIPVSSTDTQYF
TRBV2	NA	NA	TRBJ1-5	TGTGCCAGCAGTGGGACAGCCCAACAGCCCCAGCATTTT	CASSGTAQQPQHF
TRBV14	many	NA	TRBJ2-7	TGTGCCAGCAGCCAATGGGCCAACTACGAGCAGTACTTC	CASSQWANYEQYF
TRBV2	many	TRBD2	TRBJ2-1	TGTGCCAGCAACCAACTAGCGGGAGTCTCCAATGAGCAGTTCTTC	CASNQLAGVSNEQFF
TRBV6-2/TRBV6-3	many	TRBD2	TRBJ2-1	TGTGCCAGCAGTGGACTAGCGGGTCCTCACTCCTACAATGAGCAGTTCTTC	CASSGLAGPHSYNEQFF
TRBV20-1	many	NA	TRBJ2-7	TGCAGTGCTACAAAACCCGAAGACTCCTACGAGCAGTACTTC	CSATKPEDSYEQYF
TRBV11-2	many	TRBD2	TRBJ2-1	TGTGCCAGCAGCTTAGATCCCCCGACTAGCGGACCTTACAATGAGCAGTTCTTC	CASSLDPPTSGPYNEQFF
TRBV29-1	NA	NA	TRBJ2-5	TGCAGCGTTGAAGTAACAGCGGGCGGGCAGACCCAGTACTTC	CSVEVTAGGQTQYF
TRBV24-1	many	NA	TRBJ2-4	TGTGCCACCAGTGCAAATTCGGAGGTTCAGTACTTC	CATSANSEVQYF
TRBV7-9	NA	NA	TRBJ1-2	TGTGCCAGCAGCCCCCGTGCCCTGGGCTACACCTTC	CASSPRALGYTF
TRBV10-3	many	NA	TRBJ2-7	TGTGCCATCAGTGCGACGGGATCCGCCTACGAGCAGTACTTC	CAISATGSAYEQYF
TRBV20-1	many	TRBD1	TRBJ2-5	TGCAGTGCTACCGGGACAGGGGTCGGAGGGGCCCAGTACTTC	CSATGTGVGGAQYF
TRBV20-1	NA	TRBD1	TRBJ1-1	TGCAGTGCTACCCGGGACAGGAAGAACACTGAAGCTTTCTTT	CSATRDRKNTEAFF
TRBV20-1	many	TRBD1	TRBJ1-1	TGCAGTGCTAGTGGAGGGGGCTTGGGAATGAACACTGAAGCTTTCTTT	CSASGGGLGMNTEAFF
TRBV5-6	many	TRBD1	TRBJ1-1	TGTGCCAGCAGCCGCAGGGGGTCGATAGTGAACACTGAAGCTTTCTTT	CASSRRGSIVNTEAFF
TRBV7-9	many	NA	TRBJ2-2	TGTGCCAGCAGCTTGGGCGCTCAGAGGGAGCTGTTTTTT	CASSLGAQRELFF
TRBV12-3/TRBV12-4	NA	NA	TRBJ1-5	TGTGCCAGCAGTTATAGCCCCGCAGGGTTGAGTCAGCCCCAGCATTTT	CASSYSPAGLSQPQHF
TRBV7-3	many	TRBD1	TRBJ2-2	TGTGCCAGCAGCTTAGCCCTCTACAGGGGGCATACCGGGGAGCTGTTTTTT	CASSLALYRGHTGELFF
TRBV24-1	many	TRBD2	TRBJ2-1	TGTGCCACCAGTGATTTGGGACTAGCGGACCTCTACAATGAGCAGTTCTTC	CATSDLGLADLYNEQFF
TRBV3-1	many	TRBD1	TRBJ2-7	TGTGCCAGCAGCCAAGGAAGGGGGCAGGGCCGAGAGCAGTACTTC	CASSQGRGQGREQYF